Given below is one T cell receptor (beta chain) in context. The data stem from a study of blood T cell repertoires in COVID-19. The V gene lost 6 bases and the J gene lost 2 bases, with 11 bases spanning the gap. The CDR3 loop spans 14 amino acids. Germline V gene sequence: CDR1 LGHDT, CDR2 YNNKEL (reference sequence). Per the original data handling: Amplification of reference gene primers provided the estimated nucleated cell counts. Libraries were prepared by immunoSEQ multiplex PCR; TCRdb keeps only in-frame clonotypes and omits some of them. V, J and clone size derive from that table, while D and trimming were established from the DNA sequence. The sample consists of fewer than 250,000 clones, about 80% of them appearing once.

Sequenced: peripheral blood. This sequence was found in a woman at least 80 years old with acute or convalescent COVID-19. The chain recombines TRBV3-1 (or the pseudogene TRBV3-2) with TRBJ2-1, with D possibly matching TRBD2 (7 bases). CDR3 protein: CASRPGGPYNEQFF. CDR3 DNA: TGTGCCAGCAGGCCCGGGGGGCCCTACAATGAGCAGTTCTTC.